This is a list of T cell receptor beta chains from one sample in a study of T cell responses to AZD1222 COVID-19 vaccine. TCRdb's table, derived via immunoSEQ multiplex PCR, lists solely in-frame clones and lacks some. This sample carries more than 140,000 clones, approximately 90% of them seen once, and the ten largest clones take about 5%. The starting material was peripheral blood, obtained on day 0 of AZD1222 vaccination. These receptors all come from an adult in good health. Both conserved end residues are part of each CDR3. Each record gives: D gene, clone size, V gene, J gene, CDR3 DNA, CDR3 protein. A D gene is named only where the DNA matches it firmly. Part of the rows lack a size; the others show once, few, many or a class for expanded clones.

-	-	TRBV7-2	TRBJ2-3	TGTGCCAGCAGCCTCTCCGGGAGACGGATAGATACGCAGTATTTT	CASSLSGRRIDTQYF
TRBD2	once	TRBV5-6	TRBJ2-3	TGTGCCAGCAGCTTGTTCGCGGGAGTGTATACGGATACGCAGTATTTT	CASSLFAGVYTDTQYF
-	-	TRBV7-9	TRBJ1-1	TGTGCCAGCAGCTCCGCGGGTAGGAACACTGAAGCTTTCTTT	CASSSAGRNTEAFF
-	-	TRBV11-2	TRBJ2-7	TGTGCCAGCAGCTTTAAACGGAGGGACATGCACGAGCAGTACTTC	CASSFKRRDMHEQYF
-	-	TRBV3-1/TRBV3-2	TRBJ2-5	TGTGCCAGCAGCCAAGAGACCCAGTACTTC	CASSQETQYF
-	-	TRBV7-2	TRBJ1-3	TGTGCCAGCAGCCCACAGACAGGAACTGGAAACACCATATATTTT	CASSPQTGTGNTIYF
TRBD1	-	TRBV9	TRBJ2-2	TGTGCCAGCACCGTAGGGGGCTCCGGGGAGCTGTTTTTT	CASTVGGSGELFF
-	-	TRBV28	TRBJ2-3	TGTGCCAGCAGCTCGATTAGGGATACGCAGTATTTT	CASSSIRDTQYF
-	-	TRBV24-1	TRBJ2-1	TGTGCCACCGAGAGGTCCAATGAGCAGTTCTTC	CATERSNEQFF
-	-	TRBV2	TRBJ2-3	TGTGCCAGCAGAGACAGGGGCGGCGGGAGGATCGGCGATACGCAGTATTTT	CASRDRGGGRIGDTQYF
-	-	TRBV28	TRBJ2-5	TGTGCCAGCAGTTTCATCGGACGAGGCAAGACACAAGAGACCCAGTACTTC	CASSFIGRGKTQETQYF
TRBD1	few	TRBV6-2/TRBV6-3	TRBJ1-6	TGTGCCAGCAGTTACTCAACGACAGGGTATCATTCACCCCTCCACTTT	CASSYSTTGYHSPLHF
-	-	TRBV29-1	TRBJ1-1	TGCAGCGTTTTGACAGAGAACACTGAAGCTTTCTTT	CSVLTENTEAFF
-	once	TRBV6-2/TRBV6-3	TRBJ1-6	TGTGCCAGCAGTTACACAGGGCGGAATAATTCACCCCTCCACTTT	CASSYTGRNNSPLHF
-	-	TRBV6-5	TRBJ1-2	TGTGCCAGCAGTTACGACCTTAACTATGGCTACACCTTC	CASSYDLNYGYTF
-	-	TRBV24-1	TRBJ2-3	TGTGCCACCAGTGACCCCAAGAGTGAGGCGGGAAAGGGGACGCAGTATTTT	CATSDPKSEAGKGTQYF
-	once	TRBV13	TRBJ2-7	TGTGCCAGCAGCTGGACGGCCTCCTACGAGCAGTACTTC	CASSWTASYEQYF
TRBD2	-	TRBV19	TRBJ2-1	TGTGCCAGTAAAACTAGCGGAGGTTCCCACTACAATGAGCAGTTCTTC	CASKTSGGSHYNEQFF
-	-	TRBV14	TRBJ1-2	TGTGCCAGCAGCCAAGTGGGTAACTATGGCTACACCTTC	CASSQVGNYGYTF
-	-	TRBV5-1	TRBJ2-3	TGCGCCAGCAGCTTGGAGCAGGATACGCAGTATTTT	CASSLEQDTQYF
-	-	TRBV5-1	TRBJ2-1	TGCGCCAGCAGCTTGCCCAGGGGAAATGAGCAGTTCTTC	CASSLPRGNEQFF
-	-	TRBV15	TRBJ2-1	TGTGCCACCAGCAGAGGGCAGGGGGGGCGCGAGCAGTTCTTC	CATSRGQGGREQFF
TRBD2	-	TRBV9	TRBJ2-7	TGTGCCAGCAGCGGATCGACTAGCGGGAGGTCCTACGAGCAGTACTTC	CASSGSTSGRSYEQYF
TRBD1	-	TRBV4-3	TRBJ1-2	TGCGCCAGCAGCCAACGGATTGGTGACAGGGGAAAATATGGCTACACCTTC	CASSQRIGDRGKYGYTF
-	-	TRBV7-2	TRBJ2-5	TGTGCCAGCAGCTTAGGAGGCAGCCAAGAGACCCAGTACTTC	CASSLGGSQETQYF
-	-	TRBV5-1	TRBJ2-1	TGCGCCAGCAGCATCCCGGACGGGGAAACGCGGCCCCCACTCGACTCCTACAATGAGCAGTTCTTC	CASSIPDGETRPPLDSYNEQFF
TRBD1	-	TRBV2	TRBJ1-5	TGTGCCAGCTCTTTTTCGGGACAGGGGAAACAGCCCCAGCATTTT	CASSFSGQGKQPQHF
TRBD2	once	TRBV6-2/TRBV6-3	TRBJ2-3	TGTGCCAGCAGCGAGAGACGAGCGGGAGGGAGGAAAGATACGCAGTATTTT	CASSERRAGGRKDTQYF
-	-	TRBV27	TRBJ2-3	TGTGCCAGCTTCCCGCTAGGGGGTGAAGATACGCAGTATTTT	CASFPLGGEDTQYF
-	few	TRBV10-2	TRBJ1-5	TGCGCCAGCAGTGTGTCAGGGGCGCGGCAGCCCCAGCATTTT	CASSVSGARQPQHF